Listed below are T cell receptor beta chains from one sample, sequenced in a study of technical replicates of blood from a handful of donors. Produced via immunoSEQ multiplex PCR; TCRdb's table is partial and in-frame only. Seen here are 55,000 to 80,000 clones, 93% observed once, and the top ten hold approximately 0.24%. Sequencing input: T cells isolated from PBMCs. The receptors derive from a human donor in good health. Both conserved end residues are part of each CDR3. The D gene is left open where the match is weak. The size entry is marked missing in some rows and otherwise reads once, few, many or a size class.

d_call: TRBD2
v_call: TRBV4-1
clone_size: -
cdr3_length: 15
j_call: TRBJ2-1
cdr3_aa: CASSHPSGRAVEQFF
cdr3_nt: TGCGCCAGCAGCCATCCCAGCGGGAGGGCCGTAGAGCAGTTCTTC

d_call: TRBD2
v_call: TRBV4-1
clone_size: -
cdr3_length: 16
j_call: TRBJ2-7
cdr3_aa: CASSQVSGKDPYEQYF
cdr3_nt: TGCGCCAGCAGCCAAGTTAGCGGGAAGGACCCCTACGAGCAGTACTTC

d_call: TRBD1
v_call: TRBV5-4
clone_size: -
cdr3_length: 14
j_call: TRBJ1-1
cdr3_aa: CASNKQGSVTEAFF
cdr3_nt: TGTGCCAGCAATAAACAGGGGTCTGTCACTGAAGCTTTCTTT

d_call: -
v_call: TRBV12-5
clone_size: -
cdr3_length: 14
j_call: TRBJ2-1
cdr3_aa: CASGLGTLVIEQFF
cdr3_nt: TGTGCTAGTGGTTTGGGAACTCTAGTCATTGAGCAGTTCTTC

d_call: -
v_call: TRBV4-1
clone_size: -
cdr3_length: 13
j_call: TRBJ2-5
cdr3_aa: CASSPGAEETQYF
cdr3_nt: TGCGCCAGCAGCCCAGGCGCAGAAGAGACCCAGTACTTC

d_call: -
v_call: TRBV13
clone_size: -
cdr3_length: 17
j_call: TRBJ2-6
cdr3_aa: CASSLPIHPSGANVLTF
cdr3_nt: TGTGCCAGCAGCCTACCGATCCATCCCTCTGGGGCCAACGTCCTGACTTTC

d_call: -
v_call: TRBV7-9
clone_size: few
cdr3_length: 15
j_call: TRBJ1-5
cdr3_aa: CASSPHPGDNQPQHF
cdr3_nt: TGTGCCAGCAGTCCCCATCCAGGGGACAATCAGCCCCAGCATTTT

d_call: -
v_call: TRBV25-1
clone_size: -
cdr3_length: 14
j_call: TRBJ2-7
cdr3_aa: CASTRDTAIYEQYF
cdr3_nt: TGTGCCAGCACCCGGGACACCGCGATCTACGAGCAGTACTTC

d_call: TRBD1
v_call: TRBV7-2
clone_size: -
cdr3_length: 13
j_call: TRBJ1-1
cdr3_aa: CASSLVQGTEAFF
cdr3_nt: TGTGCCAGCAGCTTGGTACAGGGGACAGAAGCTTTCTTT

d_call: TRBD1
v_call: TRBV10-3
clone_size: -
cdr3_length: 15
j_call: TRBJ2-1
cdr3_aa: CAINDRERAGDEQFF
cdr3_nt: TGTGCCATCAATGACAGGGAACGTGCAGGGGATGAGCAGTTCTTC

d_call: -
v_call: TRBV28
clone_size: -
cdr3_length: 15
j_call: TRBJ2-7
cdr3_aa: CASSLYARGAYEQYF
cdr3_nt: TGTGCCAGCAGTTTATACGCCAGGGGAGCCTACGAGCAGTACTTC

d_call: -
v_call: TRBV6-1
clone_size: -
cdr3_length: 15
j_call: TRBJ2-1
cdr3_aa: CASSDLAPQLGEQFF
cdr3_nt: TGTGCCAGCAGTGATCTAGCCCCACAATTAGGTGAGCAGTTCTTC

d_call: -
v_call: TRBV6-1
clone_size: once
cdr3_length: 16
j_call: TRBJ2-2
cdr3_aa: CASSEGWGGLGGELFF
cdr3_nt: TGTGCCAGCAGTGAAGGATGGGGGGGGCTTGGCGGGGAGCTGTTTTTT

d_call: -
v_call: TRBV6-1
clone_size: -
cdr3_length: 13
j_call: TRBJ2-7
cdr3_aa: CASRLTVHYEQYF
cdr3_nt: TGTGCCAGCAGATTGACAGTACACTACGAGCAGTACTTC

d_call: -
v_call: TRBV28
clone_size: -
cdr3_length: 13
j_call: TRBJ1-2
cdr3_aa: CASIGGDLYGYTF
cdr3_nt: TGTGCCAGCATCGGGGGGGACCTCTATGGCTACACCTTC

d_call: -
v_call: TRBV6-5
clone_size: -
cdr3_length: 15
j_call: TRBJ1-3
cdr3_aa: CASSYSLSRTDTIYF
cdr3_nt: TGTGCCAGCAGTTACTCCCTCTCCCGCACGGACACCATATATTTT

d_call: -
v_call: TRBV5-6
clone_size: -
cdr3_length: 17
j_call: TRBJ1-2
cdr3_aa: CASVSLDIVVQNYGYTF
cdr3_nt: TGTGCCAGCGTAAGCTTGGATATAGTTGTACAGAACTATGGCTACACCTTC

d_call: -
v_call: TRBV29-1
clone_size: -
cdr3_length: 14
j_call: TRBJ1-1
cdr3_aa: CSVLNRVANTEAFF
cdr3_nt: TGCAGCGTCTTGAACAGGGTTGCGAACACTGAAGCTTTCTTT

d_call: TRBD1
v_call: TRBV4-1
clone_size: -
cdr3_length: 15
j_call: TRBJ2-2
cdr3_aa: CASSHLRQGTGELFF
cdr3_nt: TGCGCCAGCAGCCACCTCCGACAGGGCACCGGGGAGCTGTTTTTT

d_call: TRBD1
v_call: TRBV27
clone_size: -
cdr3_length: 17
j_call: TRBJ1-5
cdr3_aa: CASSLAAGQDLSWPQHF
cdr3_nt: TGTGCCAGCAGTTTGGCCGCGGGACAGGACCTTTCTTGGCCCCAGCATTTT

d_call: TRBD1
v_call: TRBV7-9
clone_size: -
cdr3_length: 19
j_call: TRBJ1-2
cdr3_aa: CASSSRGQGAPSRPDGYTF
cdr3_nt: TGTGCCAGCAGCTCCCGGGGGCAGGGGGCGCCCAGCAGACCTGATGGCTACACCTTC

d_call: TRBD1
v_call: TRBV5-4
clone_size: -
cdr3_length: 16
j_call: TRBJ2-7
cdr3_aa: CASSLLDRTYSYEQYF
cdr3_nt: TGTGCCAGCAGCCTACTGGACAGGACTTATTCCTACGAGCAGTACTTC

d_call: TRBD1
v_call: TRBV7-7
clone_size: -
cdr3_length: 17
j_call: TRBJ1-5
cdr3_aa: CASSFCPGQGCNQPQHF
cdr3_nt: TGTGCCAGCAGCTTTTGTCCGGGACAGGGGTGCAATCAGCCCCAGCATTTT

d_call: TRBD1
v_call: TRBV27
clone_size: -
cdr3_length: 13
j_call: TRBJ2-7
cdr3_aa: CASSATGPYEQYF
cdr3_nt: TGTGCCAGCAGTGCGACAGGGCCCTACGAGCAGTACTTC

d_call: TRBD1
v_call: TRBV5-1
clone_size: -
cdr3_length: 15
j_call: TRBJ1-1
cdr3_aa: CASSLGGQGSTEAFF
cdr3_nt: TGCGCCAGCAGCTTGGGGGGACAGGGTTCCACTGAAGCTTTCTTT

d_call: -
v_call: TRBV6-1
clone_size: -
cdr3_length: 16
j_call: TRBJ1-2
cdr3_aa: CASSEAQGFLGYGYTF
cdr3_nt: TGTGCCAGCAGTGAAGCCCAGGGGTTTTTAGGCTATGGCTACACCTTC

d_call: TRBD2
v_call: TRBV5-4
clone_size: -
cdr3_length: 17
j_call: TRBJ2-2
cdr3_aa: CASSWTSGGRNTGELFF
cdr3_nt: TGTGCCAGCAGCTGGACTAGCGGGGGCCGGAACACCGGGGAGCTGTTTTTT

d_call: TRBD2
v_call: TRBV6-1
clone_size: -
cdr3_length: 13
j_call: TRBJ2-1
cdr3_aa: CASKETSGGEQFF
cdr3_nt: TGTGCCAGCAAGGAGACTAGCGGGGGGGAGCAGTTCTTC

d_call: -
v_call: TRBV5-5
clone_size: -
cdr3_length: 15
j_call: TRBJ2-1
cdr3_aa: CASSIRDFSYNEQFF
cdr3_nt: TGTGCCAGCAGCATCAGGGACTTCTCCTACAATGAGCAGTTCTTC

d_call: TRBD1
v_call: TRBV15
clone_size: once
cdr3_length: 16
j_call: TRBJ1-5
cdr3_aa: CATSRGVTGGDQPQHF
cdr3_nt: TGTGCCACCAGCAGAGGGGTCACAGGGGGCGATCAGCCCCAGCATTTT

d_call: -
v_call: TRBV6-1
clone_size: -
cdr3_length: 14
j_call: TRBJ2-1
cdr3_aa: CASSVGGLSNEQFF
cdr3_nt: TGTGCCAGCAGTGTCGGCGGTCTTAGCAATGAGCAGTTCTTC

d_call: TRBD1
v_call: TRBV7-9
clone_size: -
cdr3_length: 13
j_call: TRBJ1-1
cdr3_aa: CASSLVQGAEAFF
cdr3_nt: TGTGCCAGCAGCTTAGTTCAGGGGGCTGAAGCTTTCTTT

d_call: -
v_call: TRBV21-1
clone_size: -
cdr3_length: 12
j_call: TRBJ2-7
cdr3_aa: CASCEEAYEQYF
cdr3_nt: TGTGCCAGCTGTGAGGAGGCCTACGAGCAGTACTTC

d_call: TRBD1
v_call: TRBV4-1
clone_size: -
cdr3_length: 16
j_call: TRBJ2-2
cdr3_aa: CASSPLGQGAVGELFF
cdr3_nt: TGCGCCAGCAGCCCCCTGGGGCAGGGGGCGGTCGGGGAGCTGTTTTTT

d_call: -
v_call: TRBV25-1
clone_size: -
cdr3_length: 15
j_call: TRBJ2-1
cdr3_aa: CASSESPGGPNEQFF
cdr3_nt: TGTGCCAGCAGTGAATCCCCTGGCGGCCCCAATGAGCAGTTCTTC

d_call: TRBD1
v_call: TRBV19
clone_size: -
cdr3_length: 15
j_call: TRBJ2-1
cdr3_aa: CASSIGTGGFNEQFF
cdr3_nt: TGTGCCAGTAGTATCGGGACAGGGGGCTTCAATGAGCAGTTCTTC

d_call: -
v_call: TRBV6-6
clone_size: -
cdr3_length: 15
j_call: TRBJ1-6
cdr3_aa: CASSPPSGANSPLHF
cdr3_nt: TGTGCCAGCAGCCCGCCCTCGGGAGCTAATTCACCCCTCCACTTT

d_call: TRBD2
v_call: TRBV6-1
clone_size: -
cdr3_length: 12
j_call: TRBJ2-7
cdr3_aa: CASSEGLAGEYF
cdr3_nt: TGTGCCAGCAGTGAAGGCCTAGCGGGAGAGTACTTC

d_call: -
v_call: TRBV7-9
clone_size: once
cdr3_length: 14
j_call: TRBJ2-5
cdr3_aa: CASSLGQFQETQYF
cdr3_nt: TGTGCCAGCAGCTTAGGACAGTTCCAAGAGACCCAGTACTTC

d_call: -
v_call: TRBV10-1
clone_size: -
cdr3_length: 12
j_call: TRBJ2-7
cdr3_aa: CASSAGSYEQYF
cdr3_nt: TGCGCCAGCAGTGCAGGAAGCTACGAGCAGTACTTC

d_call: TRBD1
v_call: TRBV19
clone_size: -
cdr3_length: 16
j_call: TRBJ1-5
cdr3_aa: CASSTGTGARNQPQHF
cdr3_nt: TGTGCCAGTAGTACCGGGACAGGGGCCCGCAATCAGCCCCAGCATTTT

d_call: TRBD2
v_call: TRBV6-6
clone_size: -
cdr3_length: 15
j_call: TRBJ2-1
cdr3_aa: CASVRTSRFDNEQFF
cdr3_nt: TGTGCCAGCGTAAGGACTAGCAGGTTCGACAATGAGCAGTTCTTC

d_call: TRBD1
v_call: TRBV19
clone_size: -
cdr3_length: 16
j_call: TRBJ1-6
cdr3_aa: CASSVAGQIGGSPLHF
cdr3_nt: TGTGCCAGTAGTGTCGCGGGACAGATAGGTGGTTCACCCCTCCACTTT

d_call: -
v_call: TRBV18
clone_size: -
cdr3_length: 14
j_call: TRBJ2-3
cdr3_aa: CASSPNVFADTQYF
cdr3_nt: TGTGCCAGCTCACCAAATGTCTTTGCAGATACGCAGTATTTT

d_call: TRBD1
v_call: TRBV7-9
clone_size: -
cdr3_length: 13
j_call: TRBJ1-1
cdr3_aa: CASSGQGRTEAFF
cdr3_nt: TGTGCCAGCAGCGGACAGGGGAGGACTGAAGCTTTCTTT

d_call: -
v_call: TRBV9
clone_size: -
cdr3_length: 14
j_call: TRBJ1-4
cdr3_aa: CASSVGGMGEKLFF
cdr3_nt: TGTGCCAGCAGCGTAGGCGGGATGGGTGAAAAACTGTTTTTT

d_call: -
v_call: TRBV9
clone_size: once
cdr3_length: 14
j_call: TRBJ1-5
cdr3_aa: CASSGTGSNQPQHF
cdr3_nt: TGTGCCAGCAGCGGAACAGGGAGTAATCAGCCCCAGCATTTT

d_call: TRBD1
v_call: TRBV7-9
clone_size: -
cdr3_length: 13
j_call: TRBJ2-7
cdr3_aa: CASSSTGGYEQYF
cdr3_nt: TGTGCCAGCAGCTCGACAGGGGGCTACGAGCAGTACTTC